The next 11 T cell receptor beta chains were all read from a single sample in a study of T cells after yellow fever vaccination. TCRdb analysed the 5' RACE reads with MiXCR anew, one entry per CDR3 protein. This table holds 360,000 or so distinct CDR3 sequences, around 10% found once. Sequenced here: PBMCs, sampled on the day of the first yellow fever vaccination. The source is a young man who received the YFV17D yellow fever vaccine.

The table lists this clonotype with a few counts. J is TRBJ2-2 and V is TRBV20-1, with 10 bases identical to TRBD1. V gave up 1 base and J gave up 5 bases; unmatched junction bases: 4. Per the germline V gene, CDR1 is DFQATT and CDR2 is SNEGSKA (reference sequence). The CDR3 is 15 amino acids. This chain's CDR3 is CSARVPGQGTGELFF. The CDR3, as DNA: TGCAGTGCTAGAGTACCGGGACAGGGGACCGGGGAGCTGTTTTTT.

The chain has TRBV12-3 or TRBV12-4 and TRBJ2-5; 9 bases agree with TRBD1. J lost 4 bases, V lost 6 bases, and 12 bases had no gene match. The CDR3 extends over 16 amino acids. CDR3 DNA: TGTGCCAGCAGCGACACAGGACAGGGGTCGGGAGAGACCCAGTACTTC. This gives the protein CASSDTGQGSGETQYF.

At least ten counts were recorded for this clonotype. V gene TRBV5-1 combines with J gene TRBJ1-2, with 8 nucleotides matching TRBD1. CDR1 and CDR2 from the germline V gene are SGHRS and YFSETQ. The CDR3 totals 16 residues. Losses at the gene ends were 3 bases for V and 8 bases for J; bases not matched to a gene: 15. CDR3 sequence (DNA): TGCGCCAGCAGCTCGGACAGGGCCTCATTAGGCGGGGGCTACACCTTC. It encodes CASSSDRASLGGGYTF.

The chain links TRBV6-1 to TRBJ1-5; D is uncertain. This CDR3 is 14 amino acids long. V was cut by 6 bases and J by 0 bases, with 9 bases left in between. Germline V gene sequence: CDR1 MNHNS, CDR2 SASEGT. The CDR3 spells CASSPALSNQPQHF. The CDR3 region has the DNA TGTGCCAGCAGCCCCGCCCTTAGCAATCAGCCCCAGCATTTT.

This clonotype was counted a few times. The rearrangement joins TRBV20-1 to TRBJ1-2; 8 nucleotides agree with TRBD1. This CDR3 contains 14 residues. Germline V gene lookup returns CDR1 DFQATT and CDR2 SNEGSKA (reference sequence). Unmatched junction bases numbered 4, after V lost 0 bases and J lost 4 bases. The CDR3 reads CSARDSGQVYGYTF. Here the CDR3 DNA reads TGCAGTGCTAGAGATTCGGGACAGGTCTATGGCTACACCTTC.

This clonotype was seen more than once but under ten times. In nucleotides, the CDR3 is TGTGCCAGCAGCCTATACAGCGATAATGAAAAACTGTTTTTT. It is translated as CASSLYSDNEKLFF. The chain links TRBV6-1 to TRBJ1-4, with no clear D. CDR1 and CDR2 from the germline V gene are MNHNS and SASEGT. CDR3 length equals 14 residues. Between the trimmed V and J ends, which lost 6 bases and 4 bases, there was a span of 12 bases.

In this sample, this clonotype turned up many times. CDR3 residues: CASSTSGGRLDTQYF. CDR3 sequence (DNA): TGTGCCAGCAGTACTAGCGGGGGACGTTTAGATACGCAGTATTTT. The chain links TRBV7-2 to TRBJ2-3; the match to TRBD2 covers 11 bases. CDR3 length equals 15 residues. V lost 6 bases to trimming and J lost 5 bases; unmatched junction nucleotides: 7. Germline V gene sequence: CDR1 SGHTA, CDR2 FQGNSA.

Only a few counts were recorded for this clonotype. The chain employs TRBV19 and TRBJ2-5; TRBD2 matches at 11 bases. This CDR3 spans 16 amino acids. CDR1 and CDR2 (germline): LNHDA, SQIVND (reference sequence). V lost 8 bases to trimming and J lost 5 bases; unmatched junction nucleotides: 13. The CDR3 sequence: CASRSSGGLAGETQYF. CDR3 coding DNA: TGTGCCAGTCGATCTAGCGGGGGGCTGGCCGGTGAGACCCAGTACTTC.

In this sample, this clonotype turned up a few times. V is TRBV20-1 and J is TRBJ2-7; possible D gene TRBD1, 6 bases. CDR1 is DFQATT, CDR2 SNEGSKA, per germline (reference sequence). Trimming took 5 bases from V and 1 from J, leaving 15 bases between them. The CDR3 is 14 amino acids. The CDR3 sequence: CSAQRTVFSYEQYF. As DNA, the CDR3 is TGCAGTGCTCAACGGACAGTCTTTTCCTACGAGCAGTACTTC.

This clonotype turned up a few times. A junction boundary mismatches the germline segment, possibly from a read error. CDR3 residues: CASSIGSTDTQYF. The CDR3, as DNA: TGTGCTAGCAGCATCGGGAGCACAGATACGCAGTATTTT. The rearrangement joins TRBV7-7 to TRBJ2-3; D not resolved. The germline V gene encodes CDR1 SSHAT and CDR2 FNYEAQ (reference sequence). This CDR3 has 13 amino acids.

This chain joins TRBV12-3 or TRBV12-4 and TRBJ1-5, with 7 bases that match TRBD1. This CDR3 has 13 residues. V shed 5 bases and J 7 bases; nucleotides not matched to a gene: 5. The CDR3 coding sequence is TGTGCCAGCAGTCGGGACAGCGGGCAGCCCCAGCATTTT. Amino acids: CASSRDSGQPQHF.